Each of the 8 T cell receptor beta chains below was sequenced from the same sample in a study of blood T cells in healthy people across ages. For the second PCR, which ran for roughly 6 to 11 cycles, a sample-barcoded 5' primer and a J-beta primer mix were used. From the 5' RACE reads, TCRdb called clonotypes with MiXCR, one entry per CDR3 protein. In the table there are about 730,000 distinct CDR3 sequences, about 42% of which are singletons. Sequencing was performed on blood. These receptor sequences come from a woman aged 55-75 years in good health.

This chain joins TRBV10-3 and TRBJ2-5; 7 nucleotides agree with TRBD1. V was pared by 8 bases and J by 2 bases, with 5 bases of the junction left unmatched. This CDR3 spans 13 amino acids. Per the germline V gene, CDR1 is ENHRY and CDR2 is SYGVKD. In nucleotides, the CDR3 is TGTGCCATCGGACCGGGACAGCAAGAGACCCAGTACTTC. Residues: CAIGPGQQETQYF.

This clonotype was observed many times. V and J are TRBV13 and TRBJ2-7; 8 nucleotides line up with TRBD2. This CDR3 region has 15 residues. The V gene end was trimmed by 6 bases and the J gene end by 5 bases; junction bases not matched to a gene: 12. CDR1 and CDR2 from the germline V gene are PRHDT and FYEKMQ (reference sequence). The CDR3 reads CASSRRGTSAHEQYF. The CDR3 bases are TGTGCCAGCAGTCGCCGAGGGACTAGTGCCCACGAGCAGTACTTC.

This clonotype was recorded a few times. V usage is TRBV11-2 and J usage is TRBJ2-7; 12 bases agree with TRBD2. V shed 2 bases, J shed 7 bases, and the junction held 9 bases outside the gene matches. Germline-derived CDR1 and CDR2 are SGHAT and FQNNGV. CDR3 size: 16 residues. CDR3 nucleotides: TGTGCCAGCAGCTTAAACCCTAGCGGGGGGGCTGGGGAGCAGTACTTC. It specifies CASSLNPSGGAGEQYF.

As DNA, the CDR3 is TGTGCCAGCAGCGTAGGAGGCTCTCATGGAAATGAGCAGTTCTTC. It encodes CASSVGGSHGNEQFF. The J gene is TRBJ2-1, the V gene TRBV9; D not resolved. Looked up from germline, CDR1 is SGDLS and CDR2 is YYNGEE. CDR3 length: 15 amino acids. Trimming shortened V by 0 bases and J by 7 bases, and 14 bases separated the two germline ends.

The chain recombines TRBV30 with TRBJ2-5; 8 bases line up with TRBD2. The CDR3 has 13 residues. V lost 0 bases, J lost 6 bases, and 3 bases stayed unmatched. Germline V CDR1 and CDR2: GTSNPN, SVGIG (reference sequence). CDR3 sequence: CAWSVGLAKTQYF. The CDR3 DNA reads TGTGCCTGGAGTGTTGGACTAGCCAAGACCCAGTACTTC.

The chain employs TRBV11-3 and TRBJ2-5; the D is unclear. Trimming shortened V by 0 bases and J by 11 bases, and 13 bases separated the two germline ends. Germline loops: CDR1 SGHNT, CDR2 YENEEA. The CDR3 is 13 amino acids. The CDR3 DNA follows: TGTGCCAGCAGCTTAGAAGCGAACAATGAGCAGTACTTC. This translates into CASSLEANNEQYF. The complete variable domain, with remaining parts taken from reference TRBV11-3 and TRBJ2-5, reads EAGVVQSPRYKIIEKKQPVAFWCNPISGHNTLYWYLQNLGQGPELLIRYENEEAVDDSQLPKDRFSAERLKGVDSTLKIQPAELGDSAVYLCASSLEANNEQYFGPGTRLLVL.

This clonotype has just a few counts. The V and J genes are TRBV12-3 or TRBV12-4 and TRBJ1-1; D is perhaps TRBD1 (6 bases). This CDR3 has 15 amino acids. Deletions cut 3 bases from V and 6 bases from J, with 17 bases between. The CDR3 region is CASSFLGGLGSEAFF. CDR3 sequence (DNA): TGTGCCAGCAGTTTCTTGGGGGGCTTAGGTTCTGAAGCTTTCTTT.

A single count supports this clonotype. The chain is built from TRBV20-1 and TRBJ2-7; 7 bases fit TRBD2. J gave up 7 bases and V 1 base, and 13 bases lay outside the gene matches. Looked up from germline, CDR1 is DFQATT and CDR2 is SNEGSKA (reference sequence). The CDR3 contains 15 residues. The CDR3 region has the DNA TGCAGTGCTAGAGTGTCCAGCGGGGAGATTCGGGAGCAGTACTTC. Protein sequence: CSARVSSGEIREQYF.